This note documents a single T cell receptor (beta chain) sequence. The data stem from a study of blood T cell repertoires in COVID-19. Grouping used clinical history reported by participants in a survey and questionnaire. As processed by the authors: Estimation of nucleated cell counts relied on the amplification of reference gene primers. Produced via immunoSEQ multiplex PCR; TCRdb's table is partial and in-frame only. V, J and clone size are those of that table, while D and trimming were read from the DNA. The sample records 150,000 to 200,000 clones, approximately 88% being singletons. The CDR3 is 15 residues long. Trimming took 4 bases from V and 5 from J; bases not matched to a gene: 6. Germline CDR1 MNHEY, CDR2 SMNVEV (reference sequence).

The chain couples TRBV27 to TRBJ2-2, with TRBD1 identical over 8 bases. The sequenced material came from PBMCs or T cells enriched from blood (not recorded which). The sequence came from a man between 65 and 80 years old who had been exposed to COVID-19. DNA for the CDR3: TGTGCCAGCAGTTCCCGGGACAGGAAGACCGGGGAGCTGTTTTTT. Its protein product is CASSSRDRKTGELFF.